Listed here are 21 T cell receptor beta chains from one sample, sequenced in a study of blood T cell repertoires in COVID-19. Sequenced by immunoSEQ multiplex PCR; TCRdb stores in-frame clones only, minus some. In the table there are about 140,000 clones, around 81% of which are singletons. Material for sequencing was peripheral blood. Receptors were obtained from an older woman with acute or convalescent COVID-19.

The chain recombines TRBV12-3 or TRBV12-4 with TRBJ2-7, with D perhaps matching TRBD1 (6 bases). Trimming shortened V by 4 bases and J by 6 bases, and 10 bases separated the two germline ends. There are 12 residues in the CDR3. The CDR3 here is CASSWGRGEQYF. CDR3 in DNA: TGTGCCAGCAGTTGGGGCAGGGGCGAGCAGTACTTC.

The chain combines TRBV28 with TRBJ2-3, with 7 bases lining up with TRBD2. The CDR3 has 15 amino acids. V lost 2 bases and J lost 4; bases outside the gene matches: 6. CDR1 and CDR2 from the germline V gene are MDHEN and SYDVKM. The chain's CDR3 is CASSLGAAGADTQYF. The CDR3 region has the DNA TGTGCCAGCAGTTTAGGCGCCGCGGGGGCAGATACGCAGTATTTT.

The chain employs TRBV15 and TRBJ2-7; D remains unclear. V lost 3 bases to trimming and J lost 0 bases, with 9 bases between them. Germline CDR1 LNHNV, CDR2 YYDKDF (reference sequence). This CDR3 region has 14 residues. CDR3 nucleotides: TGTGCCACCAGCAGGCTGCATAGCTCCTACGAGCAGTACTTC. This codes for CATSRLHSSYEQYF.

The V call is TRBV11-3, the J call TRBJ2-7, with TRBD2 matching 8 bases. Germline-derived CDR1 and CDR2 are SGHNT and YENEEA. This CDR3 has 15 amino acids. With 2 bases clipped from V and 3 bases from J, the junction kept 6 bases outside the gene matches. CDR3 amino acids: CASSLSGSMYYEQYF. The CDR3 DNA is TGTGCCAGCAGCTTAAGCGGGAGTATGTACTACGAGCAGTACTTC.

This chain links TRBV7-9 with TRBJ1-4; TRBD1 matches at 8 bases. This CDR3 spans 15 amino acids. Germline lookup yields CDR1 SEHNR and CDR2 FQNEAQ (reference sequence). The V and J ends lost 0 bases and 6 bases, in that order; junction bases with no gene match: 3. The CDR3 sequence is CASSLAGQAYEKLFF. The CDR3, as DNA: TGTGCCAGCAGCTTAGCGGGACAGGCGTATGAAAAACTGTTTTTT.

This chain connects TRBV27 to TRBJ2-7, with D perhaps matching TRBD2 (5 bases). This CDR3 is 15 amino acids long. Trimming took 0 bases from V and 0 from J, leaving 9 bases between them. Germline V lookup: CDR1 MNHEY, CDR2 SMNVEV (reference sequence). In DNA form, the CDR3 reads TGTGCCAGCAGTTTATCCCCGAGGGTCTCCTACGAGCAGTACTTC. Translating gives CASSLSPRVSYEQYF.

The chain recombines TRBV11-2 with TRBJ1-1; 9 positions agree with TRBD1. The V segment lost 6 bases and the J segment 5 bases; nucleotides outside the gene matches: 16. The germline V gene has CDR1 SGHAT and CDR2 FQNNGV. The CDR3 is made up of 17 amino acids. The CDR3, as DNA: TGTGCCAGCAGTGTGCTGACAGGGGGTCGGGTAGGGACTGAAGCTTTCTTT. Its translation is CASSVLTGGRVGTEAFF.

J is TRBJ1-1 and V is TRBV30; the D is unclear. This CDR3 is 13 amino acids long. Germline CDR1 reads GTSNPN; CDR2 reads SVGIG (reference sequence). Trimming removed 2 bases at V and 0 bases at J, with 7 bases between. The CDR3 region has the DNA TGTGCCTGGAGTCGTGTATTGAACACTGAAGCTTTCTTT. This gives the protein CAWSRVLNTEAFF.

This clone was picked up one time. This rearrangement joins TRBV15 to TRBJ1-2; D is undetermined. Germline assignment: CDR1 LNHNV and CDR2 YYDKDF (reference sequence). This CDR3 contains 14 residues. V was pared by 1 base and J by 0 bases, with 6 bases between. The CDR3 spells CATSRVPANYGYTF. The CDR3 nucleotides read TGTGCCACCAGCAGAGTGCCAGCTAACTATGGCTACACCTTC. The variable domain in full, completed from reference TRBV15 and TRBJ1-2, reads DAMVIQNPRYQVTQFGKPVTLSCSQTLNHNVMYWYQQKSSQAPKLLFHYYDKDFNNEADTPDNFQSRRPNTSFCFLDIRSPGLGDTAMYLCATSRVPANYGYTFGSGTRLTVV.

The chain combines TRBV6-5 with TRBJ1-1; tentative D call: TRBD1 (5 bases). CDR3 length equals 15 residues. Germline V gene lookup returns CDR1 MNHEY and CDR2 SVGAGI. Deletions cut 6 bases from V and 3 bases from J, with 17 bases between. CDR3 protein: CASRPKPQGYTEAFF. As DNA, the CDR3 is TGTGCCAGCAGACCGAAACCTCAGGGATACACTGAAGCTTTCTTT.

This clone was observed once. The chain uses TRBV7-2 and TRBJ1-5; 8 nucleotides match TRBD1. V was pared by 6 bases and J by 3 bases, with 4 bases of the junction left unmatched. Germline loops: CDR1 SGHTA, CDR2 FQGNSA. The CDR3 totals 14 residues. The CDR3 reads CASSPDRVNQPQHF. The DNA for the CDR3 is TGTGCCAGCAGTCCGGACAGGGTCAATCAGCCCCAGCATTTT. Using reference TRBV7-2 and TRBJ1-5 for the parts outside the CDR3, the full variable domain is GAGVSQSPSNKVTEKGKDVELRCDPISGHTALYWYRQSLGQGLEFLIYFQGNSAPDKSGLPSDRFSAERTGGSVSTLTIQRTQQEDSAVYLCASSPDRVNQPQHFGDGTRLSIL.

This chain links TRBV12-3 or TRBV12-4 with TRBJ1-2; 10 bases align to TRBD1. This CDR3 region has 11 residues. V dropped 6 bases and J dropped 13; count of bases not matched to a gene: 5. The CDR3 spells CASSRTGGRTF. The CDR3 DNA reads TGTGCCAGCAGCCGGACAGGGGGGCGCACCTTC.

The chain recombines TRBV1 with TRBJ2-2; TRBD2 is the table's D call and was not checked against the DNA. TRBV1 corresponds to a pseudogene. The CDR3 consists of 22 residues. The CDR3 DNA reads TGCACCAGCAGCCAAGACCCGCCGGGACTAGCGGGAGCTAAGGTTGAGACCGGGGAGCTGTTTTTT. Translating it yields CTSSQDPPGLAGAKVETGELFF.

The CDR3 sequence: CASGQGAETEAFF. Here the CDR3 DNA reads TGCGCCAGCGGACAGGGGGCAGAGACTGAAGCTTTCTTT. The rearrangement uses TRBV5-1 and TRBJ1-1, with 11 bases aligning to TRBD1. This CDR3 spans 13 amino acids. Germline V lookup: CDR1 SGHRS, CDR2 YFSETQ. The V and J ends lost 7 bases and 5 bases, in that order; junction bases with no gene match: 4. The whole variable domain, remainder taken from reference TRBV5-1 and TRBJ1-1, is KAGVTQTPRYLIKTRGQQVTLSCSPISGHRSVSWYQQTPGQGLQFLFEYFSETQRNKGNFPGRFSGRQFSNSRSEMNVSTLELGDSALYLCASGQGAETEAFFGQGTRLTVV.

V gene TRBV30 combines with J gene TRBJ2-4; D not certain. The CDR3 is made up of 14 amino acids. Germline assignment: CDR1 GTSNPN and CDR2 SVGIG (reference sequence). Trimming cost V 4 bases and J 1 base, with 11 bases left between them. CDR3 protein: CAWTGLWAKNIQYF. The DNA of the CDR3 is TGTGCCTGGACGGGTCTATGGGCCAAAAACATTCAGTACTTC.

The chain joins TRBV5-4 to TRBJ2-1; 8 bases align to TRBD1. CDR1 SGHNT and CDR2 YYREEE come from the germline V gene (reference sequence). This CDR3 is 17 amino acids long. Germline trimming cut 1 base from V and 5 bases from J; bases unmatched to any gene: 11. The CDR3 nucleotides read TGTGCCAGCAGCTTGTCAATCGCAGGGGGCCCTAACAATGAGCAGTTCTTC. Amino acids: CASSLSIAGGPNNEQFF.

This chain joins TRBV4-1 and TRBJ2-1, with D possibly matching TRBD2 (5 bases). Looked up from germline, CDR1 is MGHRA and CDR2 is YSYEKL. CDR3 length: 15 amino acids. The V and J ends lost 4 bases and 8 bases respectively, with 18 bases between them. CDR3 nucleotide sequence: TGCGCCAGCAGCCCAGAATATACTAAGGAGGATGAGCAGTTCTTC. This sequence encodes CASSPEYTKEDEQFF.

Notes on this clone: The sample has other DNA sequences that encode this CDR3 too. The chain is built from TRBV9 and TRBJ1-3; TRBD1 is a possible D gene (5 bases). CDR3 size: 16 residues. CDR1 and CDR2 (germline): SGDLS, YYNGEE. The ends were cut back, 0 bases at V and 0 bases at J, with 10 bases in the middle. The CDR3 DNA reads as TGTGCCAGCAGCGTAGGAGCAGGGCCCTCTGGAAACACCATATATTTT. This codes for CASSVGAGPSGNTIYF.

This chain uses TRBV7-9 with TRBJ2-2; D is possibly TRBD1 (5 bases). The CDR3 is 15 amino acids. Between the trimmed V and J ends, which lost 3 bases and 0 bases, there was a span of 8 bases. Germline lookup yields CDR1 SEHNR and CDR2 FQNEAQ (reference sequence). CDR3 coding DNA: TGTGCCAGCAGCTTCGAGACAGCGAACACCGGGGAGCTGTTTTTT. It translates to CASSFETANTGELFF.

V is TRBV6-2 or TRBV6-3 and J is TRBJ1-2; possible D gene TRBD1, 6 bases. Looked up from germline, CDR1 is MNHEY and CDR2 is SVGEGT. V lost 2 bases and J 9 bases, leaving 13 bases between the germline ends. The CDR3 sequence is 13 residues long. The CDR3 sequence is CASSYGGGRSYTF. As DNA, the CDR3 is TGTGCCAGCAGTTACGGCGGGGGGCGAAGCTACACCTTC.

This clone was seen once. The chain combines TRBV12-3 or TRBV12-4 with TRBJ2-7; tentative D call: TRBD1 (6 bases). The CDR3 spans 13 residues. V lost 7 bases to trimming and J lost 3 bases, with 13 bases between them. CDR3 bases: TGTGCCAGCACCAAAGGACAGCGCTACGAGCAGTACTTC. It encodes CASTKGQRYEQYF.